This T cell receptor beta chain was recorded in a study of blood T cell repertoires in COVID-19. Clones were read by immunoSEQ multiplex PCR, and TCRdb kept only the in-frame ones, dropping some. The table has approximately 23,000 clones, roughly 91% seen once. Germline V gene lookup returns CDR1 SGHAT and CDR2 FQNNGV. The CDR3 is 16 residues long. J lost 4 bases, V lost 3 bases, and 4 bases had no gene match. This rearrangement joins TRBV11-2 to TRBJ2-2; 11 bases fit TRBD2. This TCR derives from a man between 70 and 80 years old with acute or convalescent COVID-19. Sequencing was performed on peripheral blood. The CDR3 protein is CASSFPGLAGTGELFF. Written as DNA, the CDR3 is TGTGCCAGCAGCTTCCCCGGACTAGCGGGCACCGGGGAGCTGTTTTTT.